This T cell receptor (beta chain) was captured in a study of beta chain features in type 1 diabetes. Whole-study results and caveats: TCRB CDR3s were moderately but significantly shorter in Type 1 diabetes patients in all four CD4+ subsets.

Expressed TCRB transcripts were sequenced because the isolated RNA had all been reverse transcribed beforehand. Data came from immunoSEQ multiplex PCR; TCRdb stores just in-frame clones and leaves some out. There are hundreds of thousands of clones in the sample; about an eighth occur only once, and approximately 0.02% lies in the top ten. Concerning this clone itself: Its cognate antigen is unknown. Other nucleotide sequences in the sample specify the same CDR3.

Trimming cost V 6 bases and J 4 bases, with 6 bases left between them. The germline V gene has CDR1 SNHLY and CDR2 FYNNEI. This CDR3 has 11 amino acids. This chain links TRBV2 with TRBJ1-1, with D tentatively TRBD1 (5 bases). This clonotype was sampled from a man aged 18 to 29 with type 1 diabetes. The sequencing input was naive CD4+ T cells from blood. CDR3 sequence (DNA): TGTGCCAGCAGCGGGGGCACTGAAGCTTTCTTT. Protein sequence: CASSGGTEAFF.